The rows below give T cell receptor beta chains drawn from one sample of a study of CD8 T cells in ankylosing spondylitis. TCRdb recomputed calls from the 5' RACE reads with MiXCR, one row per CDR3 protein. This repertoire shows 390,000 or so distinct CDR3 sequences, 20% to 25% found once; its top ten account for approximately 15%. Sequenced: blood, either unsorted or a sorted T cell fraction (not recorded which). Source of these receptors: a male donor with ankylosing spondylitis. CDR3s include the opening cysteine and the closing phenylalanine or tryptophan. Each record gives: V gene, clone size, J gene, D gene, CDR3 protein, CDR3 DNA. The D gene is left open where the match is weak. For some rows the clone size is stated as once, few or many, or as a class when expanded; others skip it.

>TRBV28|NA|TRBJ2-5|TRBD1
CASSPPPLRGRETQYF
TGTGCCAGCAGTCCCCCCCCGCTCAGGGGGAGAGAGACCCAGTACTTC
>TRBV28|NA|TRBJ1-3|NA
CASSLEGTGGHTIYF
TGTGCCAGCAGTTTGGAGGGGACGGGTGGACACACCATATATTTT
>TRBV7-7|many|TRBJ2-5|NA
CASSLEAGKSAETQYF
TGTGCCAGCAGCTTAGAAGCAGGGAAGTCTGCAGAGACCCAGTACTTC
>TRBV28|NA|TRBJ2-5|TRBD2
CASSSSSGRQETQYF
TGTGCCAGCAGTTCCTCTAGCGGGAGGCAAGAGACCCAGTACTTC
>TRBV10-3|few|TRBJ2-7|NA
CAIKMSGGLSYEQYF
TGTGCCATCAAAATGTCTGGGGGCCTCTCCTACGAGCAGTACTTC
>TRBV19|few|TRBJ2-6|NA
CASSMGQVAGANVLTF
TGTGCCAGTAGTATGGGGCAGGTTGCTGGGGCCAACGTCCTGACTTTC
>TRBV7-9|NA|TRBJ2-7|TRBD1
CASSSPGDRGYEQYF
TGTGCCAGCAGCTCGCCCGGAGACAGGGGCTACGAGCAGTACTTC
>TRBV28|many|TRBJ2-7|NA
CASSPPGISYEQYF
TGTGCCAGCAGTCCCCCTGGGATTTCCTACGAGCAGTACTTC
>TRBV5-1|NA|TRBJ2-7|NA
CASSTGPYEQYF
TGCGCCAGCAGCACAGGACCCTACGAGCAGTACTTC
>TRBV20-1|few|TRBJ2-5|NA
CSASYSRRETQYF
TGCAGTGCTAGTTATAGCAGAAGGGAGACCCAGTACTTC